The 15 T cell receptor beta chains below come from one sample, sequenced in a study of blood T cell repertoires in COVID-19. The assay was immunoSEQ multiplex PCR, and TCRdb's table has in-frame clones only and misses some. Of tens of thousands of clones listed, almost 90% are singletons. The sequencing input was peripheral blood. Source of these receptors: a woman aged 70-85 years with acute or convalescent COVID-19.

CDR3 coding DNA: TGTGCCAGCAGCCTTACAGGGTCTGGGGCCAACGTCCTGACTTTC. Residues: CASSLTGSGANVLTF. The chain is built from TRBV5-4 and TRBJ2-6; a weak D match, TRBD1 (6 bases). The germline V gene encodes CDR1 SGHNT and CDR2 YYREEE (reference sequence). The CDR3 is 15 residues long. Trimming shortened V by 4 bases and J by 1 base, and 9 bases separated the two germline ends.

The rearrangement links TRBV19 to TRBJ2-7; possibly TRBD1 for D (6 bases). The CDR3 is 14 residues long. Germline lookup yields CDR1 LNHDA and CDR2 SQIVND (reference sequence). The V end was cut by 3 bases, the J end by 3 bases, with 12 bases between. CDR3 sequence: CASSIGTLNYEQYF. CDR3 nucleotide sequence: TGTGCCAGTAGTATCGGGACACTTAACTACGAGCAGTACTTC. Full variable domain (outside the CDR3, taken from reference TRBV19 and TRBJ2-7): DGGITQSPKYLFRKEGQNVTLSCEQNLNHDAMYWYRQDPGQGLRLIYYSQIVNDFQKGDIAEGYSVSREKKESFPLTVTSAQKNPTAFYLCASSIGTLNYEQYFGPGTRLTVT.

The V gene is TRBV9, the J gene TRBJ2-2, with 7 bases fitting TRBD2. V trimming: 4 bases; J trimming: 2 bases; junction bases outside the gene matches: 8. The CDR3 contains 16 residues. CDR1 is SGDLS, CDR2 YYNGEE, per germline. For the CDR3, the DNA is TGTGCCAGCAGCCCTAGACTAGCCGCAAACACCGGGGAGCTGTTTTTT. Its translation is CASSPRLAANTGELFF.

This clone appeared a few times. This chain links TRBV19 with TRBJ1-6, with TRBD1 as a possible D gene (5 bases). Trimming stripped 7 bases from V and 7 bases from J, with 17 bases between. Germline CDR1 is LNHDA and CDR2 is SQIVND (reference sequence). The CDR3 is 15 amino acids. CDR3 nucleotide sequence: TGTGCCAGTATGGTTACCGGGACTGGGAATTCACCCCTCCACTTT. Translating it yields CASMVTGTGNSPLHF.

CDR3 sequence (DNA): TGTGCCAGCAGCCAAGCTCTCGGCGGGAACTATGGCTACACCTTC. Protein sequence: CASSQALGGNYGYTF. The chain has TRBV3-1 (or the pseudogene TRBV3-2) and TRBJ1-2; no clear D. The ends were cut back, 1 base at V and 2 bases at J, with 11 bases in the middle. This CDR3 comprises 15 residues. CDR1 and CDR2 from the germline V gene are LGHDT and YNNKEL (reference sequence).

The J gene is TRBJ2-7, the V gene TRBV9; 7 bases fit TRBD2. The CDR3 covers 14 residues. Looked up from germline, CDR1 is SGDLS and CDR2 is YYNGEE. V lost 0 bases and J lost 4; bases outside the gene matches: 4. The CDR3 coding sequence is TGTGCCAGCAGCGTAGCTCACGGGGGGTACGAGCAGTACTTC. Translating gives CASSVAHGGYEQYF.

V and J are TRBV10-1 and TRBJ2-1; 7 bases line up with TRBD2. The germline gives CDR1 WNHNN, CDR2 SYGVQD (reference sequence). V gave up 6 bases and J gave up 9 bases; unmatched junction bases: 14. This CDR3 spans 15 amino acids. The CDR3 region has the DNA TGCGCCAGCAGCAAAAGGACTAGTACAGTCCGTGAGCAGTTCTTC. Translation: CASSKRTSTVREQFF.

This chain links TRBV5-6 with TRBJ2-1; TRBD1 is a possible D gene (5 bases). Germline CDR1 reads SGHDT; CDR2 reads YYEEEE. V lost 2 bases and J lost 6, with 9 bases in between. This CDR3 has 13 residues. The DNA for the CDR3 is TGTGCCAGCAGCTTTAAGGGGATCAATGAGCAGTTCTTC. This codes for CASSFKGINEQFF.

The chain recombines TRBV5-1 with TRBJ1-4; TRBD1 aligns across 7 bases. The CDR3 extends over 14 amino acids. Germline lookup yields CDR1 SGHRS and CDR2 YFSETQ. Losses at the gene ends were 0 bases for V and 6 bases for J; bases not matched to a gene: 2. In DNA form, the CDR3 reads TGCGCCAGCAGCTTGGGGGACAGTTATGAAAAACTGTTTTTT. It encodes CASSLGDSYEKLFF.

This chain connects TRBV28 to TRBJ2-7; 11 bases match TRBD2. The CDR3 covers 18 residues. V shed 2 bases, J shed 2 bases, and the junction held 11 bases outside the gene matches. Germline CDR1 MDHEN, CDR2 SYDVKM. The CDR3 nucleotides are TGTGCCAGCAGTTTAATTCCCTCCCGACTAGCGGGAACCTACGAGCAGTACTTC. Its protein product is CASSLIPSRLAGTYEQYF.

The chain couples TRBV29-1 to TRBJ2-7; 12 bases agree with TRBD1. This CDR3 spans 14 amino acids. V lost 6 bases to trimming and J lost 1 base; unmatched junction nucleotides: 4. Germline V gene data show CDR1 as SQVTM and CDR2 as ANQGSEA. Written as DNA, the CDR3 is TGCAGCGTGGAGGGACAGGGGGCGTCCTACGAGCAGTACTTC. Protein sequence: CSVEGQGASYEQYF.

A remark on this clone: Its ends do not fully match the called genes, so a read error is possible. The chain employs TRBV5-1 and TRBJ1-1; 8 bases match TRBD1. The CDR3 is 15 amino acids. Per the germline V gene, CDR1 is SGHRS and CDR2 is YFSETQ. CDR3 amino acids: CASRLAGGMNTEAFF. The CDR3 nucleotides are TGCGCCAGCAGATTGGCAGGGGGCATGAACACTGAAGCTTTCTTT.

The J gene is TRBJ2-5, the V gene TRBV2; TRBD1 agrees at 7 bases. The CDR3 runs to 16 residues. CDR1 and CDR2 from the germline V gene are SNHLY and FYNNEI. Losses at the gene ends were 7 bases for V and 1 base for J; bases not matched to a gene: 12. CDR3 protein: CASTATGTAVQETQYF. CDR3 DNA sequence: TGTGCCAGCACCGCAACCGGGACAGCAGTCCAAGAGACCCAGTACTTC.

CDR3 sequence (DNA): TGTGCCAGCAGCGATGGGACAGGGTTGCATCCCCAGCATTTT. Its protein is CASSDGTGLHPQHF. J is TRBJ1-5 and V is TRBV9; 9 bases align to TRBD1. The CDR3 spans 14 residues. V trimming: 3 bases; J trimming: 10 bases; junction bases outside the gene matches: 8. Germline V gives CDR1 SGDLS, CDR2 YYNGEE.

The V gene is TRBV5-6, the J gene TRBJ2-3, with 11 positions matching TRBD2. The V segment lost 5 bases and the J segment 6 bases; nucleotides outside the gene matches: 5. Per germline, CDR1 SGHDT and CDR2 YYEEEE. The CDR3 is made up of 14 amino acids. CDR3: CASRLAGGVDTQYF. CDR3 nucleotides: TGTGCCAGCAGGTTAGCGGGAGGGGTGGATACGCAGTATTTT.